This T cell receptor (beta chain) stems from a study of STAT3 mutations in large granular lymphocyte leukemia. Study as a whole: Canonical activating STAT3 mutations were detected in roughly half of the longitudinally sequenced T-LGLL patients. Immunosuppressive therapy was given to more than half of T-LGLL patients.

About 40,773 productive templates were obtained per sample on average. The assay was immunoSEQ multiplex PCR, and TCRdb's table has in-frame clones only and misses some. The sample records about 6,000 clones, around a third being singletons. Comment on this clone: Its antigen is currently unknown.

Study observations and caveats: All newly emerging clones after therapy were STAT3 wild type. Every T-LGLL patient had at least one immunodominant TCRbeta clonotype.

Germline CDR1 and CDR2: MNHEY and SMNVEV (reference sequence). The CDR3 loop spans 18 amino acids. V lost 1 base and J 5 bases, leaving 23 bases between the germline ends. V and J are TRBV27 and TRBJ2-5; maybe TRBD2 (6 bases). This TCR derives from a woman in her forties with T-cell large granular lymphocyte leukemia. Some clones in this sample may be carry-over from other donors' samples. Material: peripheral blood mononuclear cells. This CDR3 reads CASSLFSPESIGGETQYF. The CDR3 nucleotides are TGTGCCAGCAGTTTATTCTCCCCTGAGTCAATTGGGGGGGAGACCCAGTACTTC.